This TCR beta chain was sequenced in a study of blood T cell repertoires in COVID-19. Produced via immunoSEQ multiplex PCR; TCRdb's table is partial and in-frame only. The sample contains a few hundred thousand clones, 80% to 85% of which appear only once. The CDR3 sequence is 15 residues long. CDR1 and CDR2 from the germline V gene are SGHRS and YFSETQ. The junction had 11 bases not matched to a gene; V was cut back by 4 bases and J by 9 bases. Material: PBMCs or T cells enriched from blood (not recorded which). V usage is TRBV5-1 and J usage is TRBJ2-3, with 10 bases lining up with TRBD2. The sequence came from a woman aged 50 to 65 who had recovered from COVID-19. This CDR3 is CASSREGLADTTQYF. The CDR3 DNA follows: TGCGCCAGCAGCCGAGAAGGACTAGCGGATACCACGCAGTATTTT.